This T cell receptor beta chain was obtained from a study of blood T cells in healthy people across ages. Whole-study findings and limits: More naive CD4+ cells and higher diversity were found in long-lived than in aged donors. Significant beta diversity loss was already apparent by age approximately 38, declining roughly linearly.

Per the germline V gene, CDR1 is SGHTA and CDR2 is FQGNSA. V was pared by 6 bases and J by 7 bases, with 16 bases between. CDR3 length: 14 amino acids. This clonotype came up many times. Antigen specificity is unknown. Primed by a sample-barcoded 5' primer and a J-beta primer mix, a second PCR proceeded for about 7 to 11 cycles. TCRdb called the 5' RACE reads again in MiXCR, with one record for every CDR3 protein. This sample carries approximately 800,000 distinct CDR3 sequences, under 40% of them seen once, and the ten largest clones take over 10%. This TCR came from a man aged 18-30 years in good health. V gene TRBV7-2 combines with J gene TRBJ2-1, with D maybe TRBD2 (6 bases). Sequenced sample: blood. Here the CDR3 reads CASSPGLQMNEQFF. CDR3 in DNA: TGTGCCAGCAGTCCGGGACTCCAGATGAATGAGCAGTTCTTC.